The 2 T cell receptor beta chains presented below share a single source sample, sequenced in a study of post-analysis software for immune sequencing data. Their antigen targets remain unknown. Notes on the study in general: Controls showed lower frequencies than patients for 4 or 5 TRBV segments, and TRBV5-6, TRBV5-1 and TRBV20-1 were among these.

Researchers reported that TCR beta cDNA libraries carried unique molecular identifiers. MiXCR was run by TCRdb on the PCR reads, yielding one entry per CDR3 protein. In the table there are about 560,000 distinct CDR3 sequences, around 47% of which are singletons. The sequencing input was blood. Receptors originate from a girl aged 5-17 years with multiple sclerosis.

With regard to this clonotype: At one of its ends the junction is not consistent with the germline gene, which may arise from a read error. The chain combines TRBV5-1 with TRBJ1-5; 7 positions agree with TRBD1. From germline, CDR1 is SGHRS and CDR2 YFSETQ. CDR3 length equals 14 residues. The CDR3 protein is CASSLGTGDQSQHF. The CDR3 nucleotides read TGCGCCAGCAGCTTGGGTACAGGGGATCAGTCCCAGCATTTT.

The table lists this clonotype with a count of one. The chain couples TRBV10-3 to TRBJ2-7; 9 bases match TRBD2. With 0 bases clipped from V and 5 bases from J, the junction kept 11 bases outside the gene matches. CDR1 and CDR2 from the germline V gene are ENHRY and SYGVKD. The CDR3 is 17 amino acids. CDR3 DNA sequence: TGTGCCATCAGTGAGTCGAGATTAGCGGGAGTTGGTAACGAGCAGTACTTC. This translates into CAISESRLAGVGNEQYF.